The sequence of this TCR beta chain was determined in a study of blood T cell repertoires in COVID-19. Study as a whole: The United States, Italy and Spain supplied acute and convalescent COVID-19 samples. In each case, the material was cDNA or gDNA derived from T cells, B-cell-depleted T cells, or PBMCs.

Methods used by the authors: By means of reference gene primer amplification, nucleated cell counts were estimated. Libraries were prepared by immunoSEQ multiplex PCR; TCRdb keeps only in-frame clonotypes and omits some of them. That table gives V, J and clone size, and the DNA gave D and trimming. This table holds roughly 120,000 clones, 87% found once. The CDR3 has 16 amino acids. V lost 4 bases and J lost 3; bases outside the gene matches: 10. CDR1 is MDHEN and CDR2 is SYDVKM in the germline V gene. Sequencing was performed on peripheral blood. The genes are TRBV28 and TRBJ2-3; TRBD1 matches at 7 bases. This sequence originates from a woman in her sixties or seventies with acute or convalescent COVID-19. The CDR3 loop is CASSSQGVTGTDTQYF. The CDR3 bases are TGTGCCAGCAGTTCCCAGGGGGTCACGGGAACAGATACGCAGTATTTT.